Below are 14 T cell receptor beta chains sequenced from a single sample in a study of T cell responses to AZD1222 COVID-19 vaccine. The assay was immunoSEQ multiplex PCR, and TCRdb's table has in-frame clones only and misses some. The repertoire has tens of thousands of clones, roughly 84% of them found once; the top ten carry 24%. The sample in question was peripheral blood, obtained on day 0 of AZD1222 vaccination. The source of these receptors is an adult in good health.

The chain joins TRBV6-5 to TRBJ2-7; 15 bases line up with TRBD2. The CDR3 has 15 amino acids. After removal of 5 bases from V and 7 bases from J, the junction contained 6 bases not matched to a gene. CDR1 is MNHEY and CDR2 is SVGAGI in the germline V gene. DNA of the CDR3: TGTGCCAGCAGTCCAGGGACTAGCGGGGGGTGGGAGCAGTACTTC. Protein product: CASSPGTSGGWEQYF.

The CDR3 DNA follows: TGTGCCAGTAGTGTGACTAGCGGGGGGGCCGGGAATACGCAGTATTTT. It translates to CASSVTSGGAGNTQYF. The chain uses TRBV19 and TRBJ2-3; 14 bases align to TRBD2. Germline CDR1 reads LNHDA; CDR2 reads SQIVND (reference sequence). CDR3 length: 16 amino acids. V was pared by 5 bases and J by 7 bases, with 8 bases of the junction left unmatched.

This rearrangement joins TRBV7-2 to TRBJ1-5, with no clear D. Germline values: CDR1 SGHTA, CDR2 FQGNSA. CDR3 length: 13 amino acids. Trimming shortened V by 2 bases and J by 7 bases, and 9 bases separated the two germline ends. The CDR3 sequence is CASSLSEGQPQHF. CDR3 coding DNA: TGTGCCAGCAGCTTATCCGAGGGACAGCCCCAGCATTTT.

The rearrangement uses TRBV9 and TRBJ1-2; D unresolved. Germline V gene lookup returns CDR1 SGDLS and CDR2 YYNGEE. V gave up 0 bases and J gave up 8 bases, with 11 bases separating them. The CDR3 covers 13 residues. CDR3 residues: CASSVDQAGGYTF. CDR3 in DNA: TGTGCCAGCAGCGTAGATCAGGCGGGGGGCTACACCTTC.

This chain joins TRBV6-2 or TRBV6-3 and TRBJ2-3, with D unclear. Germline V gene lookup returns CDR1 MNHEY and CDR2 SVGEGT. Trimming stripped 0 bases from V and 2 bases from J, with 12 bases between. This CDR3 is 16 amino acids long. The CDR3 coding sequence is TGTGCCAGCAGTTACTCATCGGAAAGCAACACAGATACGCAGTATTTT. This translates into CASSYSSESNTDTQYF.

The chain is built from TRBV3-1 (or the pseudogene TRBV3-2) and TRBJ2-2; 8 nucleotides align to TRBD1. This CDR3 region has 15 residues. V lost 4 bases, J lost 5 bases, and 6 bases stayed unmatched. Germline V gives CDR1 LGHDT, CDR2 YNNKEL (reference sequence). In DNA, the CDR3 is TGTGCCAGCAGCCTGGGGACAGGTAGAACCGGGGAGCTGTTTTTT. Residues: CASSLGTGRTGELFF.

This sequence joins TRBV30 and TRBJ2-1; a weak D match, TRBD2 (6 bases). This CDR3 has 12 amino acids. Germline V gives CDR1 GTSNPN, CDR2 SVGIG (reference sequence). V shed 5 bases and J shed 10 bases, with 15 bases lying between them. CDR3 sequence reads: CAWGARDSEQFF. CDR3 in DNA: TGTGCCTGGGGAGCCCGGGACTCAGAGCAGTTCTTC.

This chain uses TRBV30 with TRBJ1-2, with a weak D call TRBD1 (5 bases). CDR1 and CDR2 from the germline V gene are GTSNPN and SVGIG (reference sequence). V lost 0 bases and J 4 bases, leaving 9 bases between the germline ends. The CDR3 contains 13 residues. CDR3 nucleotides: TGTGCCTGGAGTGTAAACAGGCTCTATGGCTACACCTTC. This sequence encodes CAWSVNRLYGYTF.

The V gene is TRBV6-6, the J gene TRBJ1-5, with 10 positions matching TRBD1. Per the germline V gene, CDR1 is MNHNY and CDR2 is SVGAGI (reference sequence). The ends lost 6 bases at V and 2 bases at J; junction bases unmatched: 25. The length of the CDR3 is 22 residues. For the CDR3, the DNA is TGTGCCAGCAGCTCCAGGAGGGGACCGGGACAGGGGTTTAAGACCGGCAATCAGCCCCAGCATTTT. This translates into CASSSRRGPGQGFKTGNQPQHF.

This clone has a single count. The gene calls are TRBV19 and TRBJ1-6; TRBD1 is a possible D gene (5 bases). The CDR3 totals 13 residues. Germline V CDR1 and CDR2: LNHDA, SQIVND (reference sequence). Trimming shortened V by 4 bases and J by 7 bases, and 8 bases separated the two germline ends. CDR3 coding DNA: TGTGCCAGTAGTAACCAGGGAAATTCACCCCTCCACTTT. Translated: CASSNQGNSPLHF.

This chain links TRBV9 with TRBJ2-1; maybe TRBD2 (6 bases). The CDR3 is 14 amino acids. Trimming stripped 0 bases from V and 8 bases from J, with 12 bases between. Germline loops: CDR1 SGDLS, CDR2 YYNGEE. DNA for the CDR3: TGTGCCAGCAGCGTAGCGGGACTTACGGATGAGCAGTTCTTC. It is translated as CASSVAGLTDEQFF.

V usage is TRBV30 and J usage is TRBJ1-1, with 9 bases matching TRBD1. The CDR3 is 14 amino acids. Trimming took 2 bases from V and 4 from J; bases not matched to a gene: 5. From germline, CDR1 is GTSNPN and CDR2 SVGIG (reference sequence). The CDR3 is CAWSTLTGGTEAFF. For the CDR3, the DNA is TGTGCCTGGAGTACCCTGACAGGGGGCACTGAAGCTTTCTTT.

The chain joins TRBV7-8 to TRBJ2-1; TRBD2 matches 7 bases. The length of the CDR3 is 17 residues. The germline V gene has CDR1 SGHVS and CDR2 FQNEAQ. V lost 1 base to trimming and J lost 4 bases; unmatched junction nucleotides: 10. The CDR3 DNA is TGTGCCAGCAGCTTAGATCTTCTAGCGGATGATTACAATGAGCAGTTCTTC. It encodes CASSLDLLADDYNEQFF.

This chain links TRBV3-1 (or the pseudogene TRBV3-2) with TRBJ2-2, with 8 bases matching TRBD1. CDR1 is LGHDT and CDR2 is YNNKEL in the germline V gene (reference sequence). CDR3 size: 17 residues. Trimming cost V 4 bases and J 5 bases; bases outside gene matches: 12. The CDR3 DNA is TGTGCCAGCAGCCGATCCTGGACAGGGAAAGGGACCGGGGAGCTGTTTTTT. Its protein product is CASSRSWTGKGTGELFF.